Shown below are 22 T cell receptor beta chains from a single sample sequenced in a study of T cell repertoires in cytomegalovirus infection. Their antigens remain unidentified. Each CDR3 protein gets one entry after TCRdb re-called the reads with MiXCR. The sample contains 100,000 to 150,000 distinct CDR3 sequences, 24% of which appear only once. The sample consisted of PBMCs, sequenced either directly or after in vitro stimulation (not recorded which). Receptors originate from a human donor in good health (CMV status not recorded). Some clones in this sample may be carry-over from other donors' samples.

The rearrangement links TRBV15 to TRBJ1-1, with D hard to call. Germline V gene sequence: CDR1 LNHNV, CDR2 YYDKDF (reference sequence). This CDR3 has 16 residues. Deletions cut 0 bases from V and 0 bases from J, with 11 bases between. CDR3 in amino acids: CATSRDKMQVNTEAFF. The CDR3 nucleotides read TGTGCCACCAGCAGAGACAAGATGCAAGTGAACACTGAAGCTTTCTTT.

This clonotype was detected only a few times. This rearrangement joins TRBV29-1 to TRBJ2-5; D is perhaps TRBD1 or TRBD2 (5 bases each). Germline assignment: CDR1 SQVTM and CDR2 ANQGSEA. Trimming cost V 8 bases and J 0 bases, with 22 bases left between them. The CDR3 consists of 16 residues. CDR3 sequence reads: CSILGRGRRYQETQYF. The DNA for the CDR3 is TGCAGCATACTAGGAAGGGGCAGGAGGTACCAAGAGACCCAGTACTTC.

At least ten counts were recorded for this clonotype. This chain connects TRBV4-2 to TRBJ1-2, with TRBD1 matching over 9 bases. This CDR3 has 13 residues. V shed 3 bases and J 4 bases; nucleotides not matched to a gene: 0. Germline CDR1 LGHNA, CDR2 YNFKEQ. DNA of the CDR3: TGTGCCAGCAGCCAGACAGGGGGCTATGGCTACACCTTC. This encodes CASSQTGGYGYTF.

This clonotype has ten or more counts. The chain couples TRBV7-3 to TRBJ2-1; D perhaps matches TRBD2 (5 bases). The CDR3 consists of 14 residues. Germline values: CDR1 SGHTA, CDR2 FQGTGA. V lost 4 bases, J lost 9 bases, and 16 bases lay in between. CDR3 DNA: TGTGCCAGCAGCTCGGCCGGGGATTGGGCTGAGCAGTTCTTC. Translated, it gives CASSSAGDWAEQFF.

This clonotype was picked up a small number of times. This chain links TRBV25-1 with TRBJ2-7; 7 nucleotides line up with TRBD1. CDR3 length equals 14 residues. CDR1 and CDR2 from the germline V gene are MGHDK and SYGVNS. V trimming: 4 bases; J trimming: 3 bases; junction bases outside the gene matches: 6. The CDR3, as DNA: TGTGCCAGCAGTGCCACGGGACAGATCTACGAGCAGTACTTC. Translated, it gives CASSATGQIYEQYF.

This clonotype was counted between two and nine times. The rearrangement uses TRBV4-1 and TRBJ2-1; D remains ambiguous. CDR3 size: 18 residues. V lost 0 bases and J lost 3, with 18 bases in between. Germline V gene lookup returns CDR1 MGHRA and CDR2 YSYEKL. The CDR3 DNA sequence: TGCGCCAGCAGCCAAGATCCTGTCGGGCCGCGAAACTACAATGAGCAGTTCTTC. It yields the protein CASSQDPVGPRNYNEQFF.

V gene TRBV7-9 combines with J gene TRBJ1-2, with D uncertain. V shed 3 bases and J shed 4 bases, with 12 bases lying between them. Germline CDR1 SEHNR, CDR2 FQNEAQ (reference sequence). The CDR3 extends over 14 amino acids. DNA for the CDR3: TGTGCCAGCAGCTTGGTCCAGCTTCTCTATGGCTACACCTTC. It is translated as CASSLVQLLYGYTF.

V gene TRBV5-1 combines with J gene TRBJ2-7; 11 bases agree with TRBD2. V trimming: 5 bases; J trimming: 2 bases; junction bases outside the gene matches: 3. CDR3 size: 14 residues. Per germline, CDR1 SGHRS and CDR2 YFSETQ. CDR3 nucleotides: TGCGCCAGCAGGACTAGCGGGGTGACCTACGAGCAGTACTTC. Translated: CASRTSGVTYEQYF.

This clonotype was detected only a few times. J is TRBJ2-4 and V is TRBV7-2; 15 bases map to TRBD2. The V gene end was trimmed by 1 base and the J gene end by 8 bases; junction bases not matched to a gene: 6. Germline V gene sequence: CDR1 SGHTA, CDR2 FQGNSA. The CDR3 spans 17 residues. CDR3 protein: CASSLGGTSGRKYIQYF. For the CDR3, the DNA is TGTGCCAGCAGCTTAGGGGGGACTAGCGGGAGGAAATACATTCAGTACTTC. Full variable domain (outside the CDR3, taken from reference TRBV7-2 and TRBJ2-4): GAGVSQSPSNKVTEKGKDVELRCDPISGHTALYWYRQSLGQGLEFLIYFQGNSAPDKSGLPSDRFSAERTGGSVSTLTIQRTQQEDSAVYLCASSLGGTSGRKYIQYFGAGTRLSVL.

The sample holds a few counts of this clonotype. The chain is built from TRBV24-1 and TRBJ2-1; 9 bases fit TRBD2. The CDR3 is made up of 17 amino acids. The V gene end was trimmed by 0 bases and the J gene end by 6 bases; junction bases not matched to a gene: 8. The germline V gene has CDR1 KGHDR and CDR2 SFDVKD. Here the CDR3 reads CATSDLTSSGNLNEQFF. CDR3 nucleotide sequence: TGTGCCACCAGTGATTTGACGTCTAGCGGGAACCTCAATGAGCAGTTCTTC.

The chain employs TRBV7-9 and TRBJ1-6, with D possibly being TRBD1 (6 bases). Germline V lookup: CDR1 SEHNR, CDR2 FQNEAQ (reference sequence). The CDR3 contains 15 residues. Deletions cut 8 bases from V and 3 bases from J, with 14 bases between. CDR3 DNA: TGTGCCAGCGGGACGGGGGCAAACTATAATTCACCCCTCCACTTT. Translated, it gives CASGTGANYNSPLHF.

This chain connects TRBV2 to TRBJ1-2, with 7 bases identical to TRBD1. Germline V gives CDR1 SNHLY, CDR2 FYNNEI. The CDR3 has 16 residues. Trimming removed 4 bases from V and 5 bases from J; junction bases left unmatched: 13. CDR3 nucleotides: TGTGCCAGCAGTGCCTTATCAATTGACAGGGAATATGGCTACACCTTC. Amino acid sequence: CASSALSIDREYGYTF.

This clonotype qualifies as large (0.1 to 1%). This chain joins TRBV7-6 and TRBJ2-7; TRBD2 agrees at 9 bases. Germline trimming cut 6 bases from V and 4 bases from J; bases unmatched to any gene: 19. Germline V gene lookup returns CDR1 SGHVS and CDR2 FNYEAQ. The CDR3 extends over 18 amino acids. The CDR3 sequence is CASSAQLAGVEGVYEQYF. The CDR3 DNA reads as TGTGCCAGCAGTGCACAATTAGCGGGAGTTGAAGGGGTGTACGAGCAGTACTTC.

The V and J genes are TRBV28 and TRBJ1-1; TRBD1 matches at 8 bases. J gave up 6 bases and V 6 bases, and 9 bases lay outside the gene matches. Germline V gene sequence: CDR1 MDHEN, CDR2 SYDVKM. The CDR3 is made up of 14 amino acids. The DNA for the CDR3 is TGTGCCAGCAGCCCGGGACAGGCCCCTGCTGAAGCTTTCTTT. The encoded protein is CASSPGQAPAEAFF.

This rearrangement joins TRBV12-3 or TRBV12-4 to TRBJ2-3; D is unresolved. The germline V and J ends were trimmed by 3 bases and 2 bases, with 9 bases remaining between them. This CDR3 spans 14 amino acids. The CDR3 spells CASSFRPNTDTQYF. Here the CDR3 DNA reads TGTGCCAGCAGTTTCAGACCTAACACAGATACGCAGTATTTT.

This clonotype was seen only a few times. The chain is built from TRBV7-3 and TRBJ2-6, with D perhaps matching TRBD2 (5 bases). Trimming cost V 5 bases and J 4 bases, with 12 bases left between them. The CDR3 covers 15 residues. From germline, CDR1 is SGHTA and CDR2 FQGTGA. The CDR3 DNA follows: TGTGCCAGCAGCCCCATCACGGGAGGGGCCAACGTCCTGACTTTC. It encodes CASSPITGGANVLTF.

The rearrangement uses TRBV18 and TRBJ2-1, with 10 bases aligning to TRBD2. Germline CDR1 is KGHSH and CDR2 is LQKENI. V was clipped by 3 bases and J by 6 bases; unmatched bases: 5. There are 15 residues in the CDR3. The CDR3 DNA reads TGTGCCAGCTCACCCCTAGCGGGGGAGCTCAATGAGCAGTTCTTC. The encoded protein is CASSPLAGELNEQFF.

This clonotype was counted a few times. The genes are TRBV28 and TRBJ2-7; 7 positions match TRBD2. From germline, CDR1 is MDHEN and CDR2 SYDVKM. The CDR3 runs to 15 residues. With V trimmed by 5 bases and J by 2 bases, 9 bases remained unmatched. The CDR3 loop is CASSRGASGTYEQYF. CDR3 sequence (DNA): TGTGCCAGCAGTCGCGGGGCTAGCGGCACCTACGAGCAGTACTTC.

The chain links TRBV28 to TRBJ2-7; D not resolved. The germline V gene has CDR1 MDHEN and CDR2 SYDVKM. The CDR3 is 14 residues long. V was trimmed by 3 bases and J by 1 base, leaving 10 bases between them. Here the CDR3 reads CASSLSAISYEQYF. Here the CDR3 DNA reads TGTGCCAGCAGTTTGAGTGCGATATCCTACGAGCAGTACTTC. Complete variable domain (other parts from reference TRBV28 and TRBJ2-7): DVKVTQSSRYLVKRTGEKVFLECVQDMDHENMFWYRQDPGLGLRLIYFSYDVKMKEKGDIPEGYSVSREKKERFSLILESASTNQTSMYLCASSLSAISYEQYFGPGTRLTVT.

A few counts support this clonotype. CDR3 in DNA: TGTGCCAGCAGCTTGGGACAGATATTCACCGGGGAGCTGTTTTTT. This sequence encodes CASSLGQIFTGELFF. The rearrangement links TRBV5-4 to TRBJ2-2, with D possibly TRBD1 on 5 matching bases. Trimming cost V 0 bases and J 4 bases, with 10 bases left between them. This CDR3 has 15 residues. Germline CDR1 and CDR2: SGHNT and YYREEE (reference sequence). Supplemented by reference TRBV5-4 and TRBJ2-2, the full variable domain reads ETGVTQSPTHLIKTRGQQVTLRCSSQSGHNTVSWYQQALGQGPQFIFQYYREEENGRGNFPPRFSGLQFPNYSSELNVNALELDDSALYLCASSLGQIFTGELFFGEGSRLTVL.

The chain recombines TRBV18 with TRBJ2-3, with 7 positions matching TRBD2. V was pared by 3 bases and J by 4 bases, with 4 bases of the junction left unmatched. This CDR3 comprises 14 residues. Looked up from germline, CDR1 is KGHSH and CDR2 is LQKENI. The CDR3 DNA sequence: TGTGCCAGCTCACCCGGGACTACTCCAGATACGCAGTATTTT. This sequence encodes CASSPGTTPDTQYF.

This clonotype was observed at least ten times. The gene calls are TRBV7-9 and TRBJ2-3; 12 nucleotides line up with TRBD2. With 11 bases clipped from V and 5 bases from J, the junction kept 11 bases outside the gene matches. From germline, CDR1 is SEHNR and CDR2 FQNEAQ (reference sequence). The CDR3 covers 15 residues. CDR3 sequence (DNA): TGTGCCCCTCCCCCCGGACTAGCGGGACAAGATACGCAGTATTTT. It translates to CAPPPGLAGQDTQYF.